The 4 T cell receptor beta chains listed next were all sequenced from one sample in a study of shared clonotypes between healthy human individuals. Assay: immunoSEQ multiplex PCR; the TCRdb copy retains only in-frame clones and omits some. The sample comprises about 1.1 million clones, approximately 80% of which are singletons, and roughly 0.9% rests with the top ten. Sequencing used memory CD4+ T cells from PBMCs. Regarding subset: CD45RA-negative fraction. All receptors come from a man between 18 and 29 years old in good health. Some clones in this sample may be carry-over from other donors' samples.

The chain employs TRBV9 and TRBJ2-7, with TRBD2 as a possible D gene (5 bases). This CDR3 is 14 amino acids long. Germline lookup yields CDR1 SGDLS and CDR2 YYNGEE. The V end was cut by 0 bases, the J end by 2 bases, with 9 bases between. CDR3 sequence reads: CASSVESGTYEQYF. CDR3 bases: TGTGCCAGCAGCGTAGAAAGCGGAACCTACGAGCAGTACTTC.

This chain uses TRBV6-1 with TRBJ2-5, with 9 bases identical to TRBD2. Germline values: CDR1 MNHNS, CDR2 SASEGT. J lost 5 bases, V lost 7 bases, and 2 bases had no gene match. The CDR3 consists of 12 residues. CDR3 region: CASMAGGETQYF. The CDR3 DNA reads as TGTGCCAGCATGGCGGGGGGGGAGACCCAGTACTTC.

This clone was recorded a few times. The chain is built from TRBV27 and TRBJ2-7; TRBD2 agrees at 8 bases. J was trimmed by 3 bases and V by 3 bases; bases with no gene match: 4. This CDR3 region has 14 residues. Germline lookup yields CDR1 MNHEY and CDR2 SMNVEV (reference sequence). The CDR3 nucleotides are TGTGCCAGCAGTTTTAGCGGGGACCTCTACGAGCAGTACTTC. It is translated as CASSFSGDLYEQYF.

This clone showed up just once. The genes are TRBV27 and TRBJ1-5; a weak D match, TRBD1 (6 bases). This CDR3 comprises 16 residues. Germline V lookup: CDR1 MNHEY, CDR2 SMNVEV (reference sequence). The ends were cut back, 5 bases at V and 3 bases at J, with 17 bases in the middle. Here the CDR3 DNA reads TGTGCCAGCAGTCTGAGTTGGACAGTTTACAATCAGCCCCAGCATTTT. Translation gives CASSLSWTVYNQPQHF.